The source of this T cell receptor beta chain is a study of low-dose radiotherapy and immunotherapy resistance in tumors. Overall study context: It was 1 Gy per fraction every two weeks that Cohort 2 received, adding up to 13 Gy over 26 weeks.

First-strand cDNA used TRAV- and TRBV-specific primers, covering alpha and beta chains. Amplification of TCRs used a constant-region primer and V-primer adapter for roughly 20 PCR cycles. TCRdb re-derived calls from the reads in MiXCR, one entry per CDR3 protein. The sample shows more than 30,000 distinct CDR3 sequences, 49% of them seen only once. Time point noted: after trial treatment. Regarding treatment: LDRT plus nivolumab, ipilimumab, low-dose cyclophosphamide and aspirin (RACIN trial). The patients who were eligible all carried advanced solid tumors that lacked tumor-infiltrating lymphocytes, meaning the tumors were TIL-negative. Germline assignment: CDR1 MNHEY and CDR2 SMNVEV (reference sequence). V lost 6 bases and J lost 10, with 22 bases in between. The CDR3 consists of 15 residues.

The V gene is TRBV27, the J gene TRBJ2-1; possible D gene TRBD2, 7 bases. This specimen consisted of PBMCs, obtained after low-dose radiotherapy plus immunotherapy. The TCR originated in a male donor with gallbladder cancer. CDR3 nucleotide sequence: TGTGCCAGCAGCCAACCTAAGGGGGGGGACGTGGAGCAGTTCTTC. Its protein product is CASSQPKGGDVEQFF.